The present TCR beta chain was sequenced within a study of blood T cell repertoires in COVID-19 (TCRdb year 2020). At the level of the whole study: The collaborator samples originated in the United States, Italy and Spain and spanned the acute and convalescent phases of COVID-19. The material from the prospective study consisted of cDNA or gDNA derived from T cells, B-cell-depleted T cells, or PBMCs. Subjects who had been exposed to COVID-19, were actively infected with it, or had recovered from it provided the deeply sampled blood TCRbeta repertoires that made up the dataset. The repertoires were released in a freely available public database meant as a resource for research on the immune response to SARS-CoV-2. Samples came from the ongoing ImmuneRACE study (first 160 participants) plus 1,254 subjects from 6 global collaborators. A de-identified subject ID, COVID-19 status, age in years and sex were almost always included in the sample metadata. Where available, HLA class I and class II types were obtained from metadata supplied by the sample provider rather than from assay-based typing. Summary of the overall study and its limitations: The amount of clinical and demographic metadata varied by source and participant and was provided uncurated.

The CDR3, from cysteine to phenylalanine, totals 13 residues. Of all the DNA, just the CDR3 is kept, 39 bases in frame from base 1. Based on the germline V gene (reference sequence), the CDR1 and CDR2 sequences are GTSNPN and SVGIG. V is clipped by 3 bases and J by 1 base, and the sequence between their germline boundaries is 9 bases long. Collaborating institutions collected whole blood in K2EDTA tubes following their own protocols. Collaborator samples were shipped for TCRbeta analysis as frozen whole blood, isolated PBMCs, or DNA extracted from either sample type. Remarks on this clone: Its binding antigen is unknown. No quality values exist for individual bases; no much larger clone is one base distant.

TCRbeta CDR3 regions were amplified from genomic DNA by means of the immunoSEQ Assay, a bias-controlled multiplex PCR. As for the original processing: The number of nucleated cells in each sample was estimated by amplification of reference gene primers within the assay. Sequence reads were collapsed and filtered to measure the absolute abundance of every unique TCRbeta CDR3 rearrangement. For each sample, productive Simpson clonality was calculated as the square root of Simpson's diversity index across productive rearrangements. The immuneACCESS repertoire file appears here via TCRdb, limited to in-frame rearrangements. These files lack a portion of the clones; in checked studies, under half of the deficit traces to unresolved V genes, and the cause of the others is not known. Clone size and V and J calls were adopted from that table, with D and trimming inferred from the DNA. This sample lists approximately 97,000 clones; 75% to 95% were detected once. Clones ranked in the top ten supply less than 2% of the sample.

This clonotype was sampled from a man between 60 and 70 years old with acute or convalescent COVID-19. The sequenced sample was peripheral blood. Here the chain combines TRBV30 and TRBJ1-1, with TRBD1 as a weak D call on 5 bases. Here the CDR3 is given as CAWRITGNTEAFF. The DNA sequence is given as TGTGCCTGGAGGATAACAGGGAACACTGAAGCTTTCTTT.